This TCR beta chain originates from a study of blood T cell repertoires in COVID-19. For the study at large: COVID-19 samples from acute and convalescent phases originated in the United States, Italy and Spain. T cells, B-cell-depleted T cells, or PBMCs provided the cDNA or gDNA that served as material.

The data were produced by immunoSEQ multiplex PCR, yet TCRdb's version contains in-frame clones alone and is incomplete. The data show 390,000 or so clones, just over 85% seen once. The receptor's source is a woman in her 30s with active or convalescent COVID-19. The source material was peripheral blood.

The CDR3 DNA reads as TGTGCCAGCAGCGAACAGGGGTCGTTTGGAAACACCATATATTTT. It is translated as CASSEQGSFGNTIYF. V and J are TRBV7-7 and TRBJ1-3, with 7 bases aligning to TRBD1. CDR3 size: 15 residues. Germline lookup yields CDR1 SSHAT and CDR2 FNYEAQ (reference sequence). V shed 5 bases and J 3 bases; nucleotides not matched to a gene: 7.